Shown below are 30 T cell receptor beta chains from a single sample sequenced in a study of OX40 agonist ivuxolimab in advanced cancers. Assay used: immunoSEQ multiplex PCR; TCRdb lists only in-frame clones, some missing. The sample carries about 46,000 clones, about 90% recorded once. Sequenced here: CD4+ or CD8+ T cells sorted from blood, sampled in a trial of the OX40 agonist ivuxolimab. All receptors come from an adult with an advanced solid tumor such as melanoma, head and neck, liver or kidney cancer.

The V gene is TRBV6-1, the J gene TRBJ2-1, with D uncertain. V shed 7 bases and J shed 0 bases, with 13 bases lying between them. The CDR3 consists of 15 residues. From germline, CDR1 is MNHNS and CDR2 SASEGT. The DNA for the CDR3 is TGTGCCAGCAAAAGGAAAGTTGGCTCCTACAATGAGCAGTTCTTC. It yields the protein CASKRKVGSYNEQFF.

The chain recombines TRBV5-5 with TRBJ2-7; D unresolved. CDR1 and CDR2 from the germline V gene are SGHKS and YYEKEE (reference sequence). Trimming removed 4 bases from V and 5 bases from J, with 16 bases in between. The CDR3 is 14 amino acids. The CDR3 spells CASSISWQADEQYF. CDR3 sequence (DNA): TGTGCCAGCAGCATCTCCTGGCAGGCCGACGAGCAGTACTTC.

The chain joins TRBV20-1 to TRBJ2-1; D unresolved. The CDR3 consists of 11 residues. V was pared by 2 bases and J by 4 bases, with 3 bases between. Germline CDR1 reads DFQATT; CDR2 reads SNEGSKA (reference sequence). DNA of the CDR3: TGCAGTGCTAGACTATACAATGAGCAGTTCTTC. This encodes CSARLYNEQFF.

V usage is TRBV18 and J usage is TRBJ2-7; TRBD2 matches at 12 bases. Per the germline V gene, CDR1 is KGHSH and CDR2 is LQKENI. The junction had 6 bases not matched to a gene; V was cut back by 0 bases and J by 6 bases. The CDR3 contains 16 residues. The CDR3 DNA reads as TGTGCCAGCTCACCACCCTCTAGCGGGGGGGCGGGCGAGCAGTACTTC. It codes for CASSPPSSGGAGEQYF. Combining the CDR3 with reference TRBV18 and TRBJ2-7 gives the whole variable domain NAGVMQNPRHLVRRRGQEARLRCSPMKGHSHVYWYRQLPEEGLKFMVYLQKENIIDESGMPKERFSAEFPKEGPSILRIQQVVRGDSAAYFCASSPPSSGGAGEQYFGPGTRLTVT.

The chain joins TRBV7-2 to TRBJ1-2; no clear D. The CDR3 runs 12 residues. Germline V gives CDR1 SGHTA, CDR2 FQGNSA. V was cut by 3 bases and J by 3 bases, with 5 bases left in between. This chain's CDR3 is CASSFPDYGYTF. DNA of the CDR3: TGTGCCAGCAGCTTCCCCGACTATGGCTACACCTTC.

The rearrangement joins TRBV6-1 to TRBJ1-1, with D possibly matching TRBD1 (6 bases). Germline V CDR1 and CDR2: MNHNS, SASEGT. With 1 base removed from V and 1 base from J, the gap between germline ends came to 7 bases. The CDR3 has 14 residues. CDR3 residues: CASSEEGENTEAFF. The CDR3 coding sequence is TGTGCCAGCAGTGAAGAGGGGGAGAACACTGAAGCTTTCTTT.

The chain recombines TRBV29-1 with TRBJ1-1; maybe TRBD1 (5 bases). Germline CDR1 SQVTM, CDR2 ANQGSEA. V shed 7 bases and J shed 3 bases, with 9 bases lying between them. The CDR3 totals 11 residues. The CDR3 DNA follows: TGCAGCGGGGGCTTGGACACTGAAGCTTTCTTT. This gives the protein CSGGLDTEAFF.

The chain has TRBV5-1 and TRBJ2-5; D is unresolved. Germline CDR1 is SGHRS and CDR2 is YFSETQ. Trimming removed 4 bases at V and 5 bases at J, with 12 bases between. This CDR3 is 13 amino acids long. CDR3 sequence (DNA): TGCGCCAGCAGCATTCCCCTTGAGGAGACCCAGTACTTC. Translation: CASSIPLEETQYF.

The chain recombines TRBV6-5 with TRBJ2-7, with 7 bases lining up with TRBD1. Germline CDR1 and CDR2: MNHEY and SVGAGI. With V trimmed by 4 bases and J by 6 bases, 6 bases remained unmatched. The CDR3 is 13 residues long. CDR3 sequence: CASSWGPGGEQYF. The CDR3 nucleotides read TGTGCCAGCAGTTGGGGCCCAGGGGGCGAGCAGTACTTC.

This sequence joins TRBV15 and TRBJ2-1; no definite D call. Trimming removed 2 bases at V and 4 bases at J, with 12 bases between. This CDR3 comprises 15 residues. Germline loops: CDR1 LNHNV, CDR2 YYDKDF (reference sequence). This chain's CDR3 is CATSRPPGVYNEQFF. CDR3 in DNA: TGTGCCACCAGCAGACCCCCTGGGGTTTACAATGAGCAGTTCTTC.

The chain employs TRBV28 and TRBJ1-3; D unresolved. The CDR3 has 15 amino acids. The V gene's germline CDR1 is MDHEN and CDR2 SYDVKM. V dropped 6 bases and J dropped 2 bases, with 14 bases sitting between them. CDR3 nucleotides: TGTGCCAGCAGACGGCAAGATGACCCTGGAAACACCATATATTTT. Translating gives CASRRQDDPGNTIYF.

This chain links TRBV10-1 with TRBJ1-5, with D uncertain. The CDR3 loop spans 12 amino acids. V shed 4 bases and J shed 4 bases, with 5 bases lying between them. Germline CDR1 reads WNHNN; CDR2 reads SYGVQD (reference sequence). This CDR3 is CASSAGNQPQHF. The CDR3, as DNA: TGCGCCAGCAGTGCGGGGAATCAGCCCCAGCATTTT.

The chain has TRBV7-2 and TRBJ2-4; 7 nucleotides match TRBD1. The CDR3 length is 15 residues. After removal of 5 bases from V and 2 bases from J, the junction contained 6 bases not matched to a gene. Germline V CDR1 and CDR2: SGHTA, FQGNSA. CDR3 protein: CASSQDRDPKNIQYF. The CDR3 coding sequence is TGTGCCAGCAGCCAAGACAGGGACCCCAAAAACATTCAGTACTTC.

The chain recombines TRBV6-5 with TRBJ1-1; TRBD1 might be the D (5 bases). This CDR3 contains 13 residues. Trimming took 2 bases from V and 3 from J, leaving 7 bases between them. Germline V gives CDR1 MNHEY, CDR2 SVGAGI. Here the CDR3 reads CASSYGAYTEAFF. In DNA form, the CDR3 reads TGTGCCAGCAGTTACGGGGCCTACACTGAAGCTTTCTTT.

This chain links TRBV5-1 with TRBJ2-3; D gene ambiguous. V gave up 2 bases and J gave up 0 bases, with 22 bases separating them. Per germline, CDR1 SGHRS and CDR2 YFSETQ. This CDR3 contains 19 residues. The CDR3 protein is CASSFFVSVSAASTDTQYF. The CDR3 coding sequence is TGCGCCAGCAGCTTCTTTGTGAGTGTCAGCGCAGCTAGCACAGATACGCAGTATTTT.

The rearrangement uses TRBV6-5 and TRBJ2-2; possible D gene TRBD2, 6 bases. Germline-derived CDR1 and CDR2 are MNHEY and SVGAGI. The CDR3 loop spans 13 amino acids. Trimming cost V 5 bases and J 7 bases, with 11 bases left between them. The CDR3 nucleotides read TGTGCCAGCAGTGACCGGGGGAACGGGGAGCTGTTTTTT. It codes for CASSDRGNGELFF.

This chain uses TRBV6-5 with TRBJ1-5; D gene uncertain. The CDR3 sequence is 15 residues long. Germline values: CDR1 MNHEY, CDR2 SVGAGI. Trimming took off 0 bases at V and 5 bases at J, with 11 bases between the two ends. The DNA of the CDR3 is TGTGCCAGCAGTTACTCGTACGGGAGTGATCAGCCCCAGCATTTT. Translated, it gives CASSYSYGSDQPQHF.

This clone was seen a few times. The V and J genes are TRBV19 and TRBJ1-6, with D possibly being TRBD1 (6 bases). Trimming left V 7 bases short and J 7 bases short, with 17 bases between. The CDR3 is 15 amino acids. Germline lookup yields CDR1 LNHDA and CDR2 SQIVND (reference sequence). CDR3 region: CASTIRIDRNSPLHF. The CDR3 DNA follows: TGTGCCAGTACCATCCGAATCGACAGGAATTCACCCCTCCACTTT.

This chain connects TRBV11-2 to TRBJ1-6, with D perhaps matching TRBD1 (6 bases). This CDR3 is 13 amino acids long. Per the germline V gene, CDR1 is SGHAT and CDR2 is FQNNGV. The germline V and J ends were trimmed by 8 bases and 8 bases, with 13 bases remaining between them. As DNA, the CDR3 is TGTGCCAGCTCGGGGAGGGGGGATTCACCCCTCCACTTT. Translation: CASSGRGDSPLHF.

This chain uses TRBV11-2 with TRBJ2-5, with D possibly being TRBD1 (6 bases). Germline V CDR1 and CDR2: SGHAT, FQNNGV. V was trimmed by 0 bases and J by 7 bases, leaving 15 bases between them. The CDR3 loop spans 15 amino acids. The CDR3 coding sequence is TGTGCCAGCAGCTTAGAGCCCGACAGGTTTTGGACCCAGTACTTC. Translated: CASSLEPDRFWTQYF.

J is TRBJ1-4 and V is TRBV5-6; no reliable D call. The CDR3 consists of 14 residues. From germline, CDR1 is SGHDT and CDR2 YYEEEE. V lost 6 bases, J lost 3 bases, and 12 bases lay in between. CDR3 sequence: CASTDGPANEKLFF. The CDR3 nucleotides are TGTGCCAGCACCGACGGCCCGGCTAATGAAAAACTGTTTTTT.

V gene TRBV6-6 combines with J gene TRBJ1-1, with unresolved D. This CDR3 has 14 residues. Trimming took 6 bases from V and 2 from J, leaving 13 bases between them. Germline V CDR1 and CDR2: MNHNY, SVGAGI (reference sequence). The CDR3: CASSPYEKNTEAFF. In DNA, the CDR3 is TGTGCCAGCAGCCCCTACGAGAAAAACACTGAAGCTTTCTTT.

The rearrangement uses TRBV9 and TRBJ2-5; TRBD2 matches 7 bases. Germline V gene lookup returns CDR1 SGDLS and CDR2 YYNGEE. Losses at the gene ends were 4 bases for V and 5 bases for J; bases not matched to a gene: 11. CDR3 length: 15 amino acids. The CDR3 spells CASSMGLDGGETQYF. The CDR3 DNA is TGTGCCAGCAGCATGGGACTCGACGGGGGGGAGACCCAGTACTTC. Based on the CDR3 plus reference TRBV9 and TRBJ2-5, the full variable domain is DSGVTQTPKHLITATGQRVTLRCSPRSGDLSVYWYQQSLDQGLQFLIQYYNGEERAKGNILERFSAQQFPDLHSELNLSSLELGDSALYFCASSMGLDGGETQYFGPGTRLLVL.

The chain joins TRBV9 to TRBJ2-1, with 14 bases matching TRBD2. The CDR3 runs to 18 residues. CDR1 is SGDLS and CDR2 is YYNGEE in the germline V gene. V lost 3 bases and J lost 2; bases outside the gene matches: 7. The CDR3 nucleotides read TGTGCCAGCAGCGCCCGACTAGCGGGAGGGCTCACCTACAATGAGCAGTTCTTC. It specifies CASSARLAGGLTYNEQFF.

This chain connects TRBV18 to TRBJ2-1, with 9 bases lining up with TRBD2. V shed 2 bases, J shed 0 bases, and the junction held 8 bases outside the gene matches. The germline V gene has CDR1 KGHSH and CDR2 LQKENI. The length of the CDR3 is 18 residues. The CDR3 DNA reads TGTGCCAGCTCACCAGTGGCGGGGGGGATTCCCTCCTACAATGAGCAGTTCTTC. Translation: CASSPVAGGIPSYNEQFF.

The chain links TRBV20-1 to TRBJ1-3; D gene uncertain. Germline V gives CDR1 DFQATT, CDR2 SNEGSKA (reference sequence). The CDR3 consists of 11 residues. V lost 3 bases and J 2 bases, leaving 2 bases between the germline ends. CDR3 bases: TGCAGTGCTAGGGCTGGAAACACCATATATTTT. Translating gives CSARAGNTIYF.

The J gene is TRBJ2-7, the V gene TRBV11-2; no firm D call. Deletions cut 1 base from V and 4 bases from J, with 11 bases between. The CDR3 extends over 14 amino acids. The V gene's germline CDR1 is SGHAT and CDR2 FQNNGV. The CDR3 nucleotides read TGTGCCAGCAGCTTAGGGACGGTACGATACGAGCAGTACTTC. Translating it yields CASSLGTVRYEQYF.

The CDR3 bases are TGTGCCAGCAGTGTACTCCATACATACGAGCAGTACTTC. The encoded protein is CASSVLHTYEQYF. The V gene is TRBV6-1, the J gene TRBJ2-7; D is ambiguous. The V and J ends lost 4 bases and 4 bases respectively, with 11 bases between them. This CDR3 has 13 residues. In germline, CDR1 is MNHNS, CDR2 SASEGT.

The chain uses TRBV20-1 and TRBJ2-3, with a weak D call TRBD1 (5 bases). The CDR3 consists of 11 residues. Trimming removed 3 bases from V and 8 bases from J, with 9 bases in between. Looked up from germline, CDR1 is DFQATT and CDR2 is SNEGSKA (reference sequence). The CDR3 DNA reads TGCAGTGCTAGGAATAGGGGTACGCAGTATTTT. Translation: CSARNRGTQYF.

The chain combines TRBV7-9 with TRBJ1-2, with D maybe TRBD1 (6 bases). The germline V gene has CDR1 SEHNR and CDR2 FQNEAQ (reference sequence). The V and J ends lost 1 base and 1 base respectively, with 7 bases between them. This CDR3 comprises 14 residues. CDR3 sequence: CASSLGTVNYGYTF. CDR3 bases: TGTGCCAGCAGCTTAGGGACAGTTAACTATGGCTACACCTTC. Based on the CDR3 plus reference TRBV7-9 and TRBJ1-2, the full variable domain is DTGVSQNPRHKITKRGQNVTFRCDPISEHNRLYWYRQTLGQGPEFLTYFQNEAQLEKSRLLSDRFSAERPKGSFSTLEIQRTEQGDSAMYLCASSLGTVNYGYTFGSGTRLTVV.